The next 8 T cell receptor beta chains were all read from a single sample in a study of human T cells and chemical hapten exposure. TCRdb re-called the RACE reads through MiXCR, storing one row per CDR3 protein. The sample lists about 70,000 distinct CDR3 sequences, over 6.5% seen once, with 3% to 4.5% in the top ten. Time point reported: patch test 2, 6 weeks after DPC sensitization. Treatment denoted: therapeutic diphenylcyclopropenone sensitization with weekly scalp DPC. The specimen comprised whole blood, sampled in connection with sensitization to the hapten diphenylcyclopropenone (DPC). The origin of the receptors is a woman in her 50s with alopecia areata. Some clones in this sample may be carry-over from other donors' samples.

The sample holds a few counts of this clonotype. V usage is TRBV2 and J usage is TRBJ2-6; 8 bases are a match to TRBD2. The CDR3 contains 18 residues. The J segment lost 2 bases and the V segment lost 3 bases, leaving 9 bases of the junction unmatched. The germline CDR1 and CDR2 sequences are SNHLY and FYNNEI. The CDR3 sequence is CASSDTAGGPPGANVLTF. The CDR3 nucleotides are TGTGCCAGCAGTGATACTGCGGGAGGACCGCCTGGGGCCAACGTCCTGACTTTC.

This clonotype was counted a few times. The rearrangement joins TRBV7-2 to TRBJ1-1; a weak D match, TRBD1 (6 bases). Germline CDR1 and CDR2: SGHTA and FQGNSA. V lost 5 bases and J lost 1, with 17 bases in between. The CDR3 length is 16 residues. CDR3 coding DNA: TGTGCCAGCAGCGGTACGGGGGGGCTTGGGAACACTGAAGCTTTCTTT. Its translation is CASSGTGGLGNTEAFF.

This clonotype is categorized as medium-sized (0.01 to 0.1%). The CDR3 reads CASSFVSGAEAFF. Here the CDR3 DNA reads TGTGCCAGCAGTTTTGTGTCAGGGGCTGAAGCTTTCTTT. This chain joins TRBV12-3 or TRBV12-4 and TRBJ1-1, with D perhaps TRBD1 (6 bases). V gave up 3 bases and J gave up 6 bases, with 11 bases separating them. The CDR3 extends over 13 amino acids.

There are a few counts of this clonotype. The chain joins TRBV6-5 to TRBJ1-6; 7 nucleotides match TRBD1. The CDR3 consists of 13 residues. The germline V gene has CDR1 MNHEY and CDR2 SVGAGI. V dropped 5 bases and J dropped 7; count of bases not matched to a gene: 2. The CDR3 here is CASSGTENSPLHF. Here the CDR3 DNA reads TGTGCCAGCAGTGGGACAGAGAATTCACCCCTCCACTTT.

The V call is TRBV28, the J call TRBJ2-5; no definite D call. The ends were cut back, 6 bases at V and 3 bases at J, with 17 bases in the middle. The germline V gene encodes CDR1 MDHEN and CDR2 SYDVKM. The CDR3 runs 15 residues. The CDR3 DNA reads TGTGCCAGCAGGGTCGCGTCTGAAGGCGAAGAGACCCAGTACTTC. Translation gives CASRVASEGEETQYF.

This clonotype was observed a handful of times. V gene TRBV5-1 combines with J gene TRBJ2-6, with a weak D call TRBD2 (5 bases). The V gene lost 5 bases and the J gene lost 0 bases, with 21 bases spanning the gap. The germline V gene encodes CDR1 SGHRS and CDR2 YFSETQ. There are 19 residues in the CDR3. The CDR3 sequence is CASRGSGISSVSGANVLTF. DNA of the CDR3: TGCGCCAGCAGGGGGTCCGGGATCAGTTCCGTCTCTGGGGCCAACGTCCTGACTTTC.

This clonotype was observed a handful of times. For the CDR3, the DNA is TGTGCCAGCAGGGAGCACCTTCGAGCGGGGGTCAAAACCCAGTACTTC. It encodes CASREHLRAGVKTQYF. The gene calls are TRBV28 and TRBJ2-5, with 8 bases fitting TRBD2. This CDR3 contains 16 residues. V was pared by 6 bases and J by 8 bases, with 17 bases of the junction left unmatched. Germline V CDR1 and CDR2: MDHEN, SYDVKM.

This clonotype was counted between two and nine times. The chain joins TRBV7-9 to TRBJ1-6, with 8 bases identical to TRBD1. V was pared by 5 bases and J by 5 bases, with 5 bases of the junction left unmatched. The CDR3 covers 15 residues. Germline V CDR1 and CDR2: SEHNR, FQNEAQ (reference sequence). The DNA for the CDR3 is TGTGCCAGCAGCCCCGGACAGGGAAATAATTCACCCCTCCACTTT. Its translation is CASSPGQGNNSPLHF.